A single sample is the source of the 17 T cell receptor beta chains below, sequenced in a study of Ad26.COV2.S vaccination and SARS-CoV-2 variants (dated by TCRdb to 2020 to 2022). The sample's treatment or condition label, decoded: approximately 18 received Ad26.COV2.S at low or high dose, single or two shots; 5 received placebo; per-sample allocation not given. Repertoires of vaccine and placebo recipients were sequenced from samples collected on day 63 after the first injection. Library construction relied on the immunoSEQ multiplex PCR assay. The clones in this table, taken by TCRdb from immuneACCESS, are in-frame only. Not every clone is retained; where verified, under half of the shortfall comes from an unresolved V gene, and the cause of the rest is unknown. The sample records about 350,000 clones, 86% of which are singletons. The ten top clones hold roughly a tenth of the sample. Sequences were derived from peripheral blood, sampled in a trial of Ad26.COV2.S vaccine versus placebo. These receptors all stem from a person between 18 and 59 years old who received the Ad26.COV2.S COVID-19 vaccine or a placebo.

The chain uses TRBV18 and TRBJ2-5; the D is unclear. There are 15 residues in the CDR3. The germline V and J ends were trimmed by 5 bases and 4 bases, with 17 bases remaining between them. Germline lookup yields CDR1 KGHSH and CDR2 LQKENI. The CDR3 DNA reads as TGTGCCAGCTCAAGGGATGAAGGGCCGGCAGAGACCCAGTACTTC. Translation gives CASSRDEGPAETQYF.

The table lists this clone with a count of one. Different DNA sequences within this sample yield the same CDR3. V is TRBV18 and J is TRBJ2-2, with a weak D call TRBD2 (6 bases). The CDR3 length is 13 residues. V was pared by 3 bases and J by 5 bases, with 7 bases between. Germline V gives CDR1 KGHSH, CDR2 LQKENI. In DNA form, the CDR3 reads TGTGCCAGCTCACCGACTAGAACCGGGGAGCTGTTTTTT. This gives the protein CASSPTRTGELFF.

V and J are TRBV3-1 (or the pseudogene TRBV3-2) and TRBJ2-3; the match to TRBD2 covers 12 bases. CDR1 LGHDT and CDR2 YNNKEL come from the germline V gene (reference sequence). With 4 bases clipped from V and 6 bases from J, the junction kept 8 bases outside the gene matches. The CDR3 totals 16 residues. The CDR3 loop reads CASSLRLAGARDTQYF. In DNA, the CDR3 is TGTGCCAGCAGCCTCAGACTAGCGGGAGCCCGCGATACGCAGTATTTT.

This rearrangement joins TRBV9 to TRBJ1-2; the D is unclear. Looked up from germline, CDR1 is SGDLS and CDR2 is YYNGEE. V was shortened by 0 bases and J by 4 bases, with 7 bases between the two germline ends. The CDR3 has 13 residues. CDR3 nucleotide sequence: TGTGCCAGCAGCGTAGAAGGGAGCTATGGCTACACCTTC. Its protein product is CASSVEGSYGYTF. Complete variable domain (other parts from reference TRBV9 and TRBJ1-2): DSGVTQTPKHLITATGQRVTLRCSPRSGDLSVYWYQQSLDQGLQFLIQYYNGEERAKGNILERFSAQQFPDLHSELNLSSLELGDSALYFCASSVEGSYGYTFGSGTRLTVV.

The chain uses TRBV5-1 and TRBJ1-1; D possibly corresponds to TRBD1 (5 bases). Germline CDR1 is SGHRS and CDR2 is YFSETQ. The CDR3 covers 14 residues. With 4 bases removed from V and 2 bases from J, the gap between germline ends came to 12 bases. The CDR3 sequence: CASSASGTNTEAFF. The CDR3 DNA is TGCGCCAGCAGCGCTTCCGGGACCAACACTGAAGCTTTCTTT.

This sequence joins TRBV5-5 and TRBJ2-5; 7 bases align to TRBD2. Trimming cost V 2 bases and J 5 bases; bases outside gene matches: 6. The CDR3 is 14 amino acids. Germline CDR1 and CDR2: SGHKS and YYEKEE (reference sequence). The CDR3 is CASSFNGEGETQYF. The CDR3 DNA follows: TGTGCCAGCAGCTTTAACGGGGAGGGGGAGACCCAGTACTTC.

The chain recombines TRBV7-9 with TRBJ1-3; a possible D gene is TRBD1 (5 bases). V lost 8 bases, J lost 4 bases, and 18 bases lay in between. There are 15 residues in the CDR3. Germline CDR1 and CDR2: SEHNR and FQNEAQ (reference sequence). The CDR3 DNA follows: TGTGCCAGCGATGCTCGGGACGAGCACGGAAACACCATATATTTT. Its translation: CASDARDEHGNTIYF.

For the CDR3, the DNA is TGTGCCAGCAGTCCACTAGCGGGCCTTACGAATGAGCAGTTCTTC. Its protein product is CASSPLAGLTNEQFF. This chain connects TRBV6-2 or TRBV6-3 to TRBJ2-1, with 9 bases matching TRBD2. The CDR3 has 15 amino acids. V dropped 5 bases and J dropped 7; count of bases not matched to a gene: 9. Looked up from germline, CDR1 is MNHEY and CDR2 is SVGEGT.

The DNA for the CDR3 is TGTGCCAGCAGCCAAGCGGGAGGGAAGTACGAGCAGTACTTC. Its translation is CASSQAGGKYEQYF. J is TRBJ2-7 and V is TRBV4-2, with TRBD2 identical over 8 bases. V lost 1 base and J lost 4; bases outside the gene matches: 3. The CDR3 has 14 amino acids. Germline V lookup: CDR1 LGHNA, CDR2 YNFKEQ.

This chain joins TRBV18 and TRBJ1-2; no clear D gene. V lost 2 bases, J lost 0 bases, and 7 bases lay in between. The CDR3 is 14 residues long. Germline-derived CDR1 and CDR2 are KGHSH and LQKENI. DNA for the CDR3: TGTGCCAGCTCACCAGGTCAGGCTAACTATGGCTACACCTTC. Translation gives CASSPGQANYGYTF. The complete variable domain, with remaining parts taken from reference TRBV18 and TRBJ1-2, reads NAGVMQNPRHLVRRRGQEARLRCSPMKGHSHVYWYRQLPEEGLKFMVYLQKENIIDESGMPKERFSAEFPKEGPSILRIQQVVRGDSAAYFCASSPGQANYGYTFGSGTRLTVV.

CDR3 in DNA: TGTGCCAGCAGCCTTAGCCCAGGGGGCTACACCTTC. The encoded protein is CASSLSPGGYTF. The chain joins TRBV11-2 to TRBJ1-2, with D possibly matching TRBD1 (5 bases). Trimming removed 5 bases at V and 8 bases at J, with 12 bases between. Germline CDR1 is SGHAT and CDR2 is FQNNGV. The CDR3 consists of 12 residues.

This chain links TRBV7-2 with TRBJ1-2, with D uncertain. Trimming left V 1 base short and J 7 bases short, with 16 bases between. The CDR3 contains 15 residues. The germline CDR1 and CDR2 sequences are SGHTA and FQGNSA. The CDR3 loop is CASSLGLERSGGYTF. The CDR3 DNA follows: TGTGCCAGCAGCTTAGGCTTGGAGAGGTCGGGTGGCTACACCTTC.

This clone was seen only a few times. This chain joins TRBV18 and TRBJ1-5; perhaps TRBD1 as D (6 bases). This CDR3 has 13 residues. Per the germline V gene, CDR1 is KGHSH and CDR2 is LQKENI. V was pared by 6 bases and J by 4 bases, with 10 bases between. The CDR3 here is CASSPQGNQPQHF. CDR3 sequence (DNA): TGTGCCAGCTCTCCCCAGGGGAATCAGCCCCAGCATTTT.

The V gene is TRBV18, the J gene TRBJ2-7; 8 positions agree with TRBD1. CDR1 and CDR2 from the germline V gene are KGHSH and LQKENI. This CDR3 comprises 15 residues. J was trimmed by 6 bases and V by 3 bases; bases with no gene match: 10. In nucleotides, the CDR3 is TGTGCCAGCTCACCTGATCCGGGACAGGAGCGCGAGCAGTACTTC. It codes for CASSPDPGQEREQYF.

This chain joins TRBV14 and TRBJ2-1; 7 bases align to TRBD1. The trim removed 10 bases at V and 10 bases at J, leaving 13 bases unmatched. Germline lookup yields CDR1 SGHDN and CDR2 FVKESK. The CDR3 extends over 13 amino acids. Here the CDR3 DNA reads TGTGCCACCGGAAAACAGGGGACGAGGGAGCAGTTCTTC. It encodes CATGKQGTREQFF.

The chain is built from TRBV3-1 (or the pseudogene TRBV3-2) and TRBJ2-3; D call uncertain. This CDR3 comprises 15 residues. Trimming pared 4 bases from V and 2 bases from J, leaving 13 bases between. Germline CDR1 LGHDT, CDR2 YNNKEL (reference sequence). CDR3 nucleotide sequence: TGTGCCAGCAGCCGCCTTGGTGTTGCCACAGATACGCAGTATTTT. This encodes CASSRLGVATDTQYF.

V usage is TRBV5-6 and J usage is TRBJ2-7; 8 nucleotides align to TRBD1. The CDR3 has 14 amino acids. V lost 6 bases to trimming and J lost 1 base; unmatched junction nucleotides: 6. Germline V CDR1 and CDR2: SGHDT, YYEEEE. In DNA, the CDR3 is TGTGCCAGCAACATCCGGGACAGGTCCTACGAGCAGTACTTC. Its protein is CASNIRDRSYEQYF.